The 2 T cell receptor beta chains below come from one sample, sequenced in a study of blood T cells in healthy people across ages. The authors ran a second PCR of about 7 to 11 cycles using a sample-barcoded 5' primer and a J-beta primer mix. TCRdb called the 5' RACE reads again in MiXCR, with one record for every CDR3 protein. The repertoire holds hundreds of thousands of distinct CDR3 sequences, with around 30% as singletons. Sequencing was done on a sample of blood. These receptors all stem from a woman of 80 years or more in good health.

The J gene is TRBJ2-7, the V gene TRBV7-2; D remains unclear. Trimming left V 3 bases short and J 1 base short, with 16 bases between. The CDR3 spans 16 residues. The V gene's germline CDR1 is SGHTA and CDR2 FQGNSA. The CDR3 nucleotides read TGTGCCAGCAGCTTGATAGGACCCCGAAATTCCTACGAGCAGTACTTC. It encodes CASSLIGPRNSYEQYF.

This clonotype was seen at least ten times. The rearrangement links TRBV12-3 or TRBV12-4 to TRBJ2-7, with D unresolved. V was shortened by 3 bases and J by 3 bases, with 9 bases between the two germline ends. The CDR3 runs to 13 residues. CDR3 sequence reads: CASSFGIDYEQYF. DNA of the CDR3: TGTGCCAGCAGTTTTGGCATAGACTACGAGCAGTACTTC.